Sequencing of this T cell receptor beta chain was carried out in a study of response to subunit inactivated influenza vaccine. General observations from the study: Few additional T cells are recruited per seasonal influenza vaccination, authors suggested.

MiXCR was run by TCRdb on the RT-PCR reads, yielding one entry per CDR3 protein. The data show roughly 700,000 distinct CDR3 sequences, roughly 14% seen once. Germline CDR1 and CDR2: LGHDT and YNNKEL (reference sequence). Deletions cut 3 bases from V and 0 bases from J, with 10 bases between. The CDR3 extends over 15 amino acids. About this clonotype: Its target is not known.

The source of this sequence is a man aged 50 to 59 who received an inactivated influenza vaccine. The sequencing here drew on PBMCs from blood, taken less than 13 days after vaccination. The V call is TRBV3-1, the J call TRBJ2-3; unclear D gene. The CDR3 coding sequence is TGTGCCAGCAGCCATAGGGTCGCTAGCACAGATACGCAGTATTTT. Translation gives CASSHRVASTDTQYF.